Below are 21 T cell receptor beta chains sequenced from a single sample in a study of cytomegalovirus exposure and HLA in healthy donors. A multiplex PCR was run with 60 Vbeta primers and 13 Jbeta primers. TCRdb keeps only in-frame clones here, not all; method: immunoSEQ multiplex PCR. This sample has 55,000 to 65,000 clones; less than 85% occur once, and the top ten carry about 7%. Material for sequencing was PBMCs. These TCRs come from a man aged 25 to 40 in good health and CMV-seropositive.

The CDR3 region has the DNA TGTGCCAGCAGCTTAGCTGGGACAGGAGGACCTGCAACTAATGAAAAACTGTTTTTT. This encodes CASSLAGTGGPATNEKLFF. This chain connects TRBV7-2 to TRBJ1-4; TRBD1 agrees at 8 bases. The CDR3 extends over 19 amino acids. V was clipped by 0 bases and J by 0 bases; unmatched bases: 9. CDR1 is SGHTA and CDR2 is FQGNSA in the germline V gene.

J is TRBJ2-5 and V is TRBV30, with 14 bases fitting TRBD2. The J call could be wrong; TRBJ2-7 is a better fit for the DNA end. This CDR3 is 18 amino acids long. Germline-derived CDR1 and CDR2 are GTSNPN and SVGIG (reference sequence). CDR3: CAWSSRLAGGQRTYEQYF. The CDR3 region has the DNA TGTGCCTGGAGTTCACGACTAGCGGGGGGGCAGAGAACCTACGAGCAGTACTTC.

The chain has TRBV5-1 and TRBJ2-7; TRBD1 is a possible D gene (6 bases). Germline CDR1 SGHRS, CDR2 YFSETQ. The CDR3 loop spans 15 amino acids. The V end lost 4 bases, the J end lost 6 bases, and 20 bases lay between the germline ends. The CDR3 sequence is CASSRRDTLLSEQYF. CDR3 bases: TGCGCCAGCAGCCGCCGGGACACACTCCTCTCCGAGCAGTACTTC.

The chain links TRBV19 to TRBJ2-7, with 11 bases lining up with TRBD2. Germline values: CDR1 LNHDA, CDR2 SQIVND (reference sequence). The CDR3 contains 15 residues. The J segment lost 7 bases and the V segment lost 6 bases, leaving 11 bases of the junction unmatched. The chain's CDR3 is CASSPGRLAGGEQYF. The CDR3 DNA sequence: TGTGCCAGTAGCCCCGGTAGGCTAGCGGGGGGTGAGCAGTACTTC.

Remarks on this clone: The junction departs from germline at one end; a sequencing error may be responsible. The chain carries TRBV30 and TRBJ1-5; D perhaps matches TRBD1 (5 bases). Germline V CDR1 and CDR2: GTSNPN, SVGIG (reference sequence). The CDR3 extends over 13 amino acids. The CDR3 nucleotides are TGTGCCTGGAGTCCCACGGACAATCGGCCCCAGCATTTT. It translates to CAWSPTDNRPQHF.

The gene calls are TRBV27 and TRBJ1-1; D is unclear. CDR3 length: 13 residues. V was trimmed by 10 bases and J by 1 base, leaving 13 bases between them. Germline-derived CDR1 and CDR2 are MNHEY and SMNVEV (reference sequence). The CDR3 bases are TGTGCCACCCAAGCCCGGGGGAACACTGAAGCTTTCTTT. This sequence encodes CATQARGNTEAFF.

This chain uses TRBV5-6 with TRBJ1-4; D perhaps matches TRBD1 (6 bases). CDR1 and CDR2 (germline): SGHDT, YYEEEE. CDR3 length: 15 amino acids. Trimming shortened V by 0 bases and J by 3 bases, and 9 bases separated the two germline ends. This chain's CDR3 is CASSLVQGPNEKLFF. The CDR3 DNA is TGTGCCAGCAGCTTGGTACAGGGACCTAATGAAAAACTGTTTTTT.

The chain recombines TRBV18 with TRBJ1-2; TRBD1 is a possible D gene (6 bases). Germline CDR1 KGHSH, CDR2 LQKENI. V was clipped by 3 bases and J by 6 bases, with 14 bases between them. The CDR3 runs to 14 residues. CDR3 protein: CASSPGRGSHGYTF. The CDR3 DNA follows: TGTGCCAGCTCACCGGGCAGGGGATCCCATGGCTACACCTTC.

This chain joins TRBV30 and TRBJ1-2, with D possibly TRBD1 on 5 matching bases. Germline V lookup: CDR1 GTSNPN, CDR2 SVGIG (reference sequence). Trimming shortened V by 5 bases and J by 3 bases, and 7 bases separated the two germline ends. This CDR3 has 11 amino acids. The DNA of the CDR3 is TGTGCCTGGGGCAGGGACTATGGCTACACCTTC. Protein sequence: CAWGRDYGYTF.

The J gene is TRBJ2-3, the V gene TRBV5-6; 9 positions match TRBD1. CDR1 and CDR2 (germline): SGHDT, YYEEEE. With V trimmed by 2 bases and J by 2 bases, 9 bases remained unmatched. This CDR3 has 17 residues. CDR3 sequence (DNA): TGTGCCAGCAGCTTATCGCCGGGACAGGGATTCACAGATACGCAGTATTTT. Its protein is CASSLSPGQGFTDTQYF.

This clone appeared a few times. CDR3 coding DNA: TGTGCCAGCAGCCAAAGTGGGGAGGGACAGGGTGGACAGCCCCAGCATTTT. It yields the protein CASSQSGEGQGGQPQHF. The chain employs TRBV4-2 and TRBJ1-5, with 9 bases fitting TRBD1. CDR1 is LGHNA and CDR2 is YNFKEQ in the germline V gene. This CDR3 spans 17 amino acids. The J segment lost 7 bases and the V segment lost 2 bases, leaving 12 bases of the junction unmatched.

V is TRBV27 and J is TRBJ2-1; the D gene is possibly TRBD1 (5 bases). The CDR3 covers 13 residues. Germline-derived CDR1 and CDR2 are MNHEY and SMNVEV (reference sequence). V was cut by 9 bases and J by 6 bases, with 15 bases left in between. The CDR3 region is CASSYVGANEQFF. CDR3 in DNA: TGTGCCAGTTCTTACGTAGGGGCCAATGAGCAGTTCTTC.

The chain uses TRBV6-5 and TRBJ1-3; D remains unclear. Trimming pared 3 bases from V and 0 bases from J, leaving 9 bases between. Germline CDR1 MNHEY, CDR2 SVGAGI. This CDR3 is built from 15 residues. The CDR3 sequence is CASSYNSHSGNTIYF. The CDR3 coding sequence is TGTGCCAGCAGTTATAACAGCCACTCTGGAAACACCATATATTTT.

The J gene is TRBJ1-5, the V gene TRBV6-6, with D maybe TRBD1 (6 bases). The CDR3 is 15 amino acids. With 7 bases removed from V and 3 bases from J, the gap between germline ends came to 16 bases. Per germline, CDR1 MNHNY and CDR2 SVGAGI (reference sequence). The DNA of the CDR3 is TGTGCCAGCACCGGACGGGGACACAACAATCAGCCCCAGCATTTT. Translation: CASTGRGHNNQPQHF.

Only one count was recorded for this clone. The chain recombines TRBV7-2 with TRBJ2-1, with D maybe TRBD1 (5 bases). V lost 2 bases and J lost 7, with 12 bases in between. Germline assignment: CDR1 SGHTA and CDR2 FQGNSA. This CDR3 has 14 amino acids. The CDR3 here is CASSLQGYMNEQFF. Here the CDR3 DNA reads TGTGCCAGCAGCTTACAGGGATACATGAATGAGCAGTTCTTC.

This chain uses TRBV6-5 with TRBJ1-2, with a weak D call TRBD1 (6 bases). Germline V lookup: CDR1 MNHEY, CDR2 SVGAGI. CDR3 size: 14 residues. The V end was cut by 0 bases, the J end by 5 bases, with 10 bases between. CDR3 coding DNA: TGTGCCAGCAGTTACTCCGGACAGCCATATGGCTACACCTTC. Encoded protein: CASSYSGQPYGYTF.

A word on this clone: One junction end disagrees with the germline gene, perhaps due to a read error. The rearrangement uses TRBV7-9 and TRBJ1-1, with a possible D match to TRBD1 (6 bases). From germline, CDR1 is SEHNR and CDR2 FQNEAQ (reference sequence). The CDR3 is 12 amino acids. CDR3 residues: CSSSPQGRGAFF. CDR3 in DNA: TGTTCCAGCAGCCCACAGGGAAGAGGGGCTTTCTTT.

The chain has TRBV7-9 and TRBJ1-1, with D possibly TRBD1 on 5 matching bases. Germline CDR1 reads SEHNR; CDR2 reads FQNEAQ (reference sequence). The CDR3 extends over 15 amino acids. Trimming removed 1 base from V and 1 base from J, with 10 bases in between. The CDR3 region is CASSLDLGGNTEAFF. The CDR3 DNA reads TGTGCCAGCAGCTTAGACCTGGGGGGGAACACTGAAGCTTTCTTT.

This chain links TRBV7-2 with TRBJ1-2; tentative D call: TRBD1 (5 bases). This CDR3 is 13 amino acids long. Germline V gene data show CDR1 as SGHTA and CDR2 as FQGNSA. V was clipped by 3 bases and J by 3 bases, with 8 bases between them. The DNA for the CDR3 is TGTGCCAGCAGCTTCGACAGTGACTATGGCTACACCTTC. It codes for CASSFDSDYGYTF.

The chain recombines TRBV5-4 with TRBJ1-1, with 11 positions matching TRBD1. The CDR3 length is 15 residues. Trimming removed 4 bases from V and 1 base from J; junction bases left unmatched: 3. The germline V gene encodes CDR1 SGHNT and CDR2 YYREEE (reference sequence). The CDR3 nucleotides are TGTGCCAGCAGCGGACAGGGGGCGGGGAACACTGAAGCTTTCTTT. It codes for CASSGQGAGNTEAFF. Combining the CDR3 with reference TRBV5-4 and TRBJ1-1 gives the whole variable domain ETGVTQSPTHLIKTRGQQVTLRCSSQSGHNTVSWYQQALGQGPQFIFQYYREEENGRGNFPPRFSGLQFPNYSSELNVNALELDDSALYLCASSGQGAGNTEAFFGQGTRLTVV.

This clone was seen only a few times. The chain carries TRBV29-1 and TRBJ2-7; D call uncertain. Trimming removed 3 bases from V and 9 bases from J, with 9 bases in between. CDR1 is SQVTM and CDR2 is ANQGSEA in the germline V gene. The CDR3 extends over 10 amino acids. CDR3 bases: TGCAGCGTTGATGAAGATAGGCAGTACTTC. Its translation: CSVDEDRQYF.